One sample yielded the 30 T cell receptor beta chains listed below, sequenced in a study of cytomegalovirus exposure and HLA in healthy donors. Method: immunoSEQ multiplex PCR; TCRdb's copy keeps in-frame clones and lacks some. The sample has fewer than 85,000 clones; around 96% are singletons. Material for sequencing was PBMCs. These receptors were obtained from a woman between 18 and 30 years old in good health and CMV-seronegative.

This chain joins TRBV11-3 and TRBJ2-1; D ambiguous. With 0 bases removed from V and 0 bases from J, the gap between germline ends came to 12 bases. Germline V CDR1 and CDR2: SGHNT, YENEEA. The CDR3 has 17 amino acids. CDR3 DNA: TGTGCCAGCAGCTTAGATCAAAGCTCTCCCTCCTACAATGAGCAGTTCTTC. Residues: CASSLDQSSPSYNEQFF.

The CDR3 coding sequence is TGCGCCAGCAGCTCGAGTGTGTCGGGTCAGAGCACAGATACGCAGTATTTT. The encoded protein is CASSSSVSGQSTDTQYF. This chain joins TRBV5-1 and TRBJ2-3; D ambiguous. V lost 3 bases, J lost 0 bases, and 17 bases lay in between. Germline assignment: CDR1 SGHRS and CDR2 YFSETQ. CDR3 length: 17 amino acids.

V usage is TRBV10-3 and J usage is TRBJ1-1, with 7 positions matching TRBD1. In germline, CDR1 is ENHRY, CDR2 SYGVKD. This CDR3 region has 13 residues. The V segment lost 11 bases and the J segment 0 bases; nucleotides outside the gene matches: 6. Here the CDR3 reads CALRQGMNTEAFF. CDR3 nucleotide sequence: TGTGCCCTCCGACAGGGTATGAACACTGAAGCTTTCTTT.

The gene calls are TRBV6-1 and TRBJ1-4, with a weak D call TRBD1 (6 bases). The length of the CDR3 is 17 residues. CDR1 and CDR2 (germline): MNHNS, SASEGT. Trimming shortened V by 2 bases and J by 5 bases, and 18 bases separated the two germline ends. CDR3 region: CASSESSLQGPNEKLFF. As DNA, the CDR3 is TGTGCCAGCAGTGAATCATCCCTACAGGGACCAAATGAAAAACTGTTTTTT.

The chain employs TRBV19 and TRBJ2-3; TRBD2 matches 15 bases. V dropped 7 bases and J dropped 6; count of bases not matched to a gene: 8. Germline assignment: CDR1 LNHDA and CDR2 SQIVND (reference sequence). The CDR3 has 16 amino acids. The CDR3 region is CASTRTSGRGLDTQYF. The CDR3 bases are TGTGCCAGTACCCGGACTAGCGGGAGGGGTTTGGATACGCAGTATTTT.

The chain employs TRBV28 and TRBJ1-5; no definite D call. The CDR3 runs to 15 residues. Trimming removed 2 bases from V and 6 bases from J, with 14 bases in between. The germline CDR1 and CDR2 sequences are MDHEN and SYDVKM. The CDR3 region is CASSLINGVVQPQHF. DNA for the CDR3: TGTGCCAGCAGTTTAATCAATGGAGTAGTTCAGCCCCAGCATTTT.

This clone was observed once. The J gene is TRBJ1-6, the V gene TRBV7-2, with D possibly matching TRBD1 (6 bases). CDR3 length: 16 residues. Germline V gene data show CDR1 as SGHTA and CDR2 as FQGNSA. The V end was cut by 4 bases, the J end by 7 bases, with 17 bases between. As DNA, the CDR3 is TGTGCCAGCAGCTCTAGGGGGGGGGTTTTCAATTCACCCCTCCACTTT. It is translated as CASSSRGGVFNSPLHF.

The gene calls are TRBV2 and TRBJ1-1; D remains ambiguous. The V gene lost 8 bases and the J gene lost 0 bases, with 4 bases spanning the gap. This CDR3 has 11 residues. Germline CDR1 SNHLY, CDR2 FYNNEI. The CDR3, as DNA: TGTGCCAGCTCTCTGAACACTGAAGCTTTCTTT. Translating it yields CASSLNTEAFF.

The chain is built from TRBV11-1 and TRBJ1-2, with D uncertain. The CDR3 spans 15 residues. V was clipped by 3 bases and J by 7 bases, with 18 bases between them. Germline V gives CDR1 SGHAT, CDR2 FQDESV (reference sequence). CDR3 sequence reads: CASSFLGQASGGYTF. In DNA, the CDR3 is TGTGCCAGCAGCTTTTTAGGCCAGGCAAGCGGTGGCTACACCTTC.

The rearrangement joins TRBV13 to TRBJ2-1; possibly TRBD1 for D (5 bases). Trimming pared 0 bases from V and 2 bases from J, leaving 5 bases between. Germline lookup yields CDR1 PRHDT and CDR2 FYEKMQ (reference sequence). This CDR3 is built from 14 residues. The CDR3 DNA sequence: TGTGCCAGCAGCTTAGGACAGGCCTACAATGAGCAGTTCTTC. It yields the protein CASSLGQAYNEQFF.

The chain links TRBV29-1 to TRBJ2-7, with TRBD1 matching over 9 bases. CDR3 length equals 14 residues. Germline trimming cut 4 bases from V and 2 bases from J; bases unmatched to any gene: 6. Germline-derived CDR1 and CDR2 are SQVTM and ANQGSEA. CDR3 nucleotides: TGCAGCGTTGGGGGCCGGGACAGGGCCTACGAGCAGTACTTC. Translating it yields CSVGGRDRAYEQYF.

V and J are TRBV10-3 and TRBJ2-1; 8 bases fit TRBD1. The length of the CDR3 is 12 residues. The germline gives CDR1 ENHRY, CDR2 SYGVKD. With V trimmed by 3 bases and J by 12 bases, 4 bases remained unmatched. CDR3 sequence (DNA): TGTGCCATCAGTGATGGTACAGGGGGGCAGTTCTTC. Translation gives CAISDGTGGQFF.

The V call is TRBV27, the J call TRBJ1-2, with a tentative D call TRBD1 (6 bases). The CDR3 runs to 14 residues. CDR1 MNHEY and CDR2 SMNVEV come from the germline V gene (reference sequence). Trimming pared 6 bases from V and 1 base from J, leaving 12 bases between. CDR3 coding DNA: TGTGCCAGCAGCGACAACAGGGTTAACTATGGCTACACCTTC. Encoded protein: CASSDNRVNYGYTF.

J is TRBJ1-2 and V is TRBV10-3; D is possibly TRBD1 (6 bases). The ends were cut back, 5 bases at V and 3 bases at J, with 13 bases in the middle. CDR1 is ENHRY and CDR2 is SYGVKD in the germline V gene. This CDR3 spans 14 amino acids. This CDR3 is CAISPGEADYGYTF. DNA for the CDR3: TGTGCCATCAGTCCAGGGGAAGCAGACTATGGCTACACCTTC.

The V call is TRBV10-3, the J call TRBJ1-1; 7 nucleotides match TRBD1. The CDR3 loop spans 14 amino acids. Germline V gene data show CDR1 as ENHRY and CDR2 as SYGVKD. Unmatched junction bases numbered 14, after V lost 8 bases and J lost 8 bases. The CDR3 sequence is CAIGGGGDGAEAFF. The CDR3, as DNA: TGTGCCATCGGAGGGGGCGGGGACGGGGCGGAAGCTTTCTTT.

This clone was detected once. This chain links TRBV10-1 with TRBJ2-1, with 8 nucleotides matching TRBD2. V shed 0 bases and J 7 bases; nucleotides not matched to a gene: 8. CDR3 length equals 16 residues. Germline V gives CDR1 WNHNN, CDR2 SYGVQD (reference sequence). The CDR3 DNA sequence: TGCGCCAGCAGTGAGTCGTCAGCGGGAGTAGGGAATGAGCAGTTCTTC. Encoded protein: CASSESSAGVGNEQFF.

This chain joins TRBV28 and TRBJ1-5, with TRBD1 identical over 8 bases. V dropped 4 bases and J dropped 5; count of bases not matched to a gene: 16. The CDR3 is made up of 18 amino acids. Germline CDR1 reads MDHEN; CDR2 reads SYDVKM. This chain's CDR3 is CASSSRLRGTGIYQPQHF. CDR3 nucleotide sequence: TGTGCCAGCAGTTCCCGTCTTCGCGGGACAGGAATTTATCAGCCCCAGCATTTT.

V and J are TRBV13 and TRBJ2-1; TRBD2 aligns across 11 bases. Germline V gene sequence: CDR1 PRHDT, CDR2 FYEKMQ (reference sequence). After removal of 4 bases from V and 9 bases from J, the junction contained 8 bases not matched to a gene. This CDR3 has 15 amino acids. The CDR3 loop reads CASSWPSGRRVEQFF. As DNA, the CDR3 is TGTGCCAGCAGCTGGCCTAGCGGGAGGAGGGTTGAGCAGTTCTTC. The variable domain in full, completed from reference TRBV13 and TRBJ2-1, reads AAGVIQSPRHLIKEKRETATLKCYPIPRHDTVYWYQQGPGQDPQFLISFYEKMQSDKGSIPDRFSAQQFSDYHSELNMSSLELGDSALYFCASSWPSGRRVEQFFGPGTRLTVL.

The V call is TRBV2, the J call TRBJ2-7; 9 nucleotides match TRBD2. The germline V gene has CDR1 SNHLY and CDR2 FYNNEI. V lost 9 bases to trimming and J lost 12 bases; unmatched junction nucleotides: 6. This CDR3 is built from 10 residues. In DNA, the CDR3 is TGTGCCAGTGGCGGGGGGGCGTTGTACTTC. It specifies CASGGGALYF. The full variable domain, in which reference TRBV2 and TRBJ2-7 provide the parts outside the CDR3, is EPEVTQTPSHQVTQMGQEVILRCVPISNHLYFYWYRQILGQKVEFLVSFYNNEISEKSEIFDDQFSVERPDGSNFTLKIRSTKLEDSAMYFCASGGGALYFGPGTRLTVT.

J is TRBJ2-7 and V is TRBV27; possible D gene TRBD1, 6 bases. The CDR3 extends over 15 amino acids. Germline values: CDR1 MNHEY, CDR2 SMNVEV (reference sequence). V lost 1 base and J 2 bases, leaving 12 bases between the germline ends. CDR3: CASSLYDRPAYEQYF. CDR3 nucleotide sequence: TGTGCCAGCAGTTTATACGACAGGCCCGCCTACGAGCAGTACTTC.

J is TRBJ2-7 and V is TRBV6-1, with a tentative D call TRBD1 (6 bases). This CDR3 spans 14 amino acids. Germline V CDR1 and CDR2: MNHNS, SASEGT. With 4 bases removed from V and 3 bases from J, the gap between germline ends came to 13 bases. CDR3 residues: CASSGWTADYEQYF. CDR3 DNA: TGTGCCAGCAGTGGATGGACAGCCGACTACGAGCAGTACTTC.

This clone was picked up one time. The V and J genes are TRBV25-1 and TRBJ1-5; a weak D match, TRBD1 (6 bases). This CDR3 region has 14 residues. The germline V gene encodes CDR1 MGHDK and CDR2 SYGVNS. Trimming removed 8 bases from V and 3 bases from J, with 14 bases in between. The CDR3 DNA sequence: TGTGCCAGCGGGGAGACAGGATACAATCAGCCCCAGCATTTT. Encoded protein: CASGETGYNQPQHF. Variable domain in full (rest from reference TRBV25-1 and TRBJ1-5): EADIYQTPRYLVIGTGKKITLECSQTMGHDKMYWYQQDPGMELHLIHYSYGVNSTEKGDLSSESTVSRIRTEHFPLTLESARPSHTSQYLCASGETGYNQPQHFGDGTRLSIL.

This chain joins TRBV6-1 and TRBJ2-5; 7 bases align to TRBD1. The CDR3 loop spans 13 amino acids. Germline CDR1 reads MNHNS; CDR2 reads SASEGT. Unmatched junction bases numbered 3, after V lost 7 bases and J lost 1 base. CDR3 in amino acids: CASKGARQETQYF. The DNA of the CDR3 is TGTGCCAGCAAGGGGGCCCGCCAAGAGACCCAGTACTTC.

The chain recombines TRBV5-6 with TRBJ1-6; D call uncertain. This CDR3 has 15 amino acids. V lost 0 bases and J 0 bases, leaving 4 bases between the germline ends. CDR1 and CDR2 (germline): SGHDT, YYEEEE. CDR3 coding DNA: TGTGCCAGCAGCTTGGTGAGCTCCTATAATTCACCCCTCCACTTT. This translates into CASSLVSSYNSPLHF.

The chain carries TRBV6-1 and TRBJ1-5, with D perhaps matching TRBD1 (6 bases). Germline CDR1 is MNHNS and CDR2 is SASEGT. The CDR3 contains 15 residues. V was clipped by 6 bases and J by 0 bases, with 12 bases between them. CDR3 in DNA: TGTGCCAGCAGGGACAGTTTTTATAGCAATCAGCCCCAGCATTTT. Encoded protein: CASRDSFYSNQPQHF.

The chain combines TRBV27 with TRBJ2-7; TRBD1 agrees at 7 bases. The CDR3 covers 12 residues. Trimming removed 6 bases from V and 6 bases from J; junction bases left unmatched: 5. The germline V gene encodes CDR1 MNHEY and CDR2 SMNVEV (reference sequence). The CDR3 sequence: CASSLDRVEQYF. The CDR3 region has the DNA TGTGCCAGCAGCCTCGACAGGGTCGAGCAGTACTTC.

This chain joins TRBV4-2 and TRBJ2-7; 7 nucleotides agree with TRBD2. The length of the CDR3 is 17 residues. Germline lookup yields CDR1 LGHNA and CDR2 YNFKEQ. Trimming cost V 0 bases and J 3 bases; bases outside gene matches: 11. The CDR3 sequence: CASSQDGSGIALYEQYF. The DNA of the CDR3 is TGTGCCAGCAGCCAAGATGGAAGCGGGATCGCACTCTACGAGCAGTACTTC.

This clone has just one count. The V call is TRBV11-3, the J call TRBJ2-4, with TRBD1 identical over 8 bases. The CDR3 covers 14 residues. V gave up 5 bases and J gave up 9 bases; unmatched junction bases: 9. Per germline, CDR1 SGHNT and CDR2 YENEEA. The CDR3 nucleotides read TGTGCCAGCAGCCGAACGACAGGGGACGGCATTCAGTACTTC. As protein: CASSRTTGDGIQYF.

The rearrangement joins TRBV27 to TRBJ2-7, with D possibly matching TRBD2 (6 bases). The length of the CDR3 is 16 residues. Germline V CDR1 and CDR2: MNHEY, SMNVEV (reference sequence). Deletions cut 5 bases from V and 0 bases from J, with 17 bases between. CDR3 DNA: TGTGCCAGCAGTGTGACCCGCGACGGGAGCTCCTACGAGCAGTACTTC. This codes for CASSVTRDGSSYEQYF.

Only one count was recorded for this clone. This rearrangement joins TRBV11-2 to TRBJ1-3; D gene unclear. With 3 bases removed from V and 3 bases from J, the gap between germline ends came to 15 bases. The CDR3 contains 16 residues. Per the germline V gene, CDR1 is SGHAT and CDR2 is FQNNGV. CDR3 bases: TGTGCCAGCAGCTTTACTGCAAATCCACTTGGAAACACCATATATTTT. Its protein is CASSFTANPLGNTIYF.